The rows below give T cell receptor beta chains drawn from one sample of a study of CD8+CD57+ T cells in acquired aplastic anemia. TCRdb reprocessed the reads with MiXCR, giving one entry per CDR3 protein. The sample consists of some 160,000 distinct CDR3 sequences, about 50% of them appearing once. The sequenced sample consisted of sorted CD4+, CD8+, or CD8+CD57+ T cells (not recorded which) from PBMCs. These receptor sequences come from a human donor with aplastic anemia. Both conserved end residues are part of each CDR3. The D gene is left open where the match is weak. The size of a clone is reported for some rows only, either as once, few or many, or as a class for expanded clones.

j_gene | d_gene | v_gene | abundance | CDR3nt | CDR3aa
TRBJ1-1 | NA | TRBV7-6 | many | TGTGCCAGCAGCCTCGACAGGAGCTGGGGTGAAGCTTTCTTT | CASSLDRSWGEAFF
TRBJ2-1 | NA | TRBV24-1 | NA | TGTGCCACCAGTGATTCCCCCGGACAAATCCATGAGCAGTTCTTC | CATSDSPGQIHEQFF
TRBJ2-2 | TRBD2 | TRBV7-2 | many | TGTGCCGAGCGGGATCGGAACACCGGGGAGCTGTTTTTT | CAERDRNTGELFF
TRBJ2-5 | TRBD1 | TRBV19 | NA | TGTGCCACTCCCACTGGGACAGGGGGTCAGACCCAGTACTTC | CATPTGTGGQTQYF
TRBJ2-7 | TRBD1 | TRBV20-1 | NA | TGCAGTGCTCGGCACGCAAGAGGACAGGGGGCTTACGAGCAGTACTTC | CSARHARGQGAYEQYF
TRBJ2-1 | NA | TRBV13 | NA | TGTGCCAGCAATACCCGCGCGATAAACAATGAGCAGTTCTTC | CASNTRAINNEQFF
TRBJ1-1 | NA | TRBV27 | NA | TGTGCCAGCAGTTTATCCCACCCCCACACTGAAGCTTTCTTT | CASSLSHPHTEAFF
TRBJ1-1 | NA | TRBV20-1 | NA | TGCAGTGCTAGTAGACACTCTAACACTGAAGCTTTCTTT | CSASRHSNTEAFF
TRBJ1-1 | NA | TRBV3-1 | NA | TGTGCCAGCAGCCAAGGATTAGAGAACACTGAAGCTTTCTTT | CASSQGLENTEAFF
TRBJ1-1 | NA | TRBV7-2 | once | TGTGCCAGCAGCTTAGCTTATGGGACTGAAGCTTTCTTT | CASSLAYGTEAFF
TRBJ2-1 | TRBD2 | TRBV7-3 | NA | TGTGCCAGCAGACAAGCGGGAGACGGGATTAATGAGCAGTTCTTC | CASRQAGDGINEQFF
TRBJ2-7 | NA | TRBV25-1 | NA | TGTGCCAGCAGTGAATCCAGGGAGGACGAGCAGTACTTC | CASSESREDEQYF
TRBJ2-7 | NA | TRBV6-1 | many | TGTGCCAGCATTAATCTGGGCTACGAGCAGTACTTC | CASINLGYEQYF
TRBJ1-4 | NA | TRBV15 | NA | TGTGCCACCAGCAGAGGCAGGGATTGGGAAAAACTGTTTTTT | CATSRGRDWEKLFF
TRBJ2-7 | NA | TRBV3-1 | NA | TGTGCCAGCAGCCAACCCCCCGGTGGGACCTACGAGCAGTACTTC | CASSQPPGGTYEQYF
TRBJ2-6 | NA | TRBV29-1 | few | TGCAGCGTAGCCTCTGGGGCCAACGTCCTGACTTTC | CSVASGANVLTF
TRBJ2-3 | TRBD2 | TRBV7-3 | NA | TGTGCCAGCAGCGCCAGTGGCGGGAGGACCGGAGATACGCAGTATTTT | CASSASGGRTGDTQYF
TRBJ1-5 | NA | TRBV6-1 | NA | TGTGCCAGCAGTCCGCAAGCCGGTCAGCCCCAGCATTTT | CASSPQAGQPQHF
TRBJ2-1 | NA | TRBV11-2 | NA | TGTGCCAGCAGCCCGGTACCCGGTACCTACAATGAGCAGTTCTTC | CASSPVPGTYNEQFF
TRBJ2-2 | NA | TRBV19 | many | TGTGCCAGTACCCTGGGACAAAACACCGGGGAGCTGTTTTTT | CASTLGQNTGELFF
TRBJ2-5 | TRBD1 | TRBV11-2 | NA | TGTGCCAGCAGCTTGGTGTCCGGGACAGGCCAAGAGACCCAGTACTTC | CASSLVSGTGQETQYF
TRBJ2-7 | NA | TRBV7-8 | many | TGTGCCAGCAGTCGAGGGGCAGGCTCTTCTGTCGAGCAGTACTTC | CASSRGAGSSVEQYF
TRBJ2-2 | NA | TRBV5-1 | NA | TGCGCCAGCAGCTACTTACAGGGTCCCGGGGAGCTGTTTTTT | CASSYLQGPGELFF
TRBJ2-1 | NA | TRBV15 | many | TGTGCCACCAGCAGAGATCGGTGGGGCAATGAGCAGTTCTTC | CATSRDRWGNEQFF
TRBJ1-1 | NA | TRBV20-1 | NA | TGCAGTGCTCGGGATGGGGCTTTCTTT | CSARDGAFF
TRBJ2-5 | NA | TRBV24-1 | many | TGTGCCACCAGTGATCCCCGATCAGGATGGGGGCAAGAGACCCAGTACTTC | CATSDPRSGWGQETQYF
TRBJ1-1 | NA | TRBV19 | NA | TGTGCCTGCCGGGACAAGGGGGACACTGAAGCTTTCTTT | CACRDKGDTEAFF
TRBJ1-2 | NA | TRBV2 | NA | TGTGCCAGCAGAAGGACAGCAAACTATGGCTACACCTTC | CASRRTANYGYTF
TRBJ2-3 | TRBD1 | TRBV2 | once | TGTGCCAGCAAAGGGACAGGGGCAGATACGCAGTATTTT | CASKGTGADTQYF
TRBJ1-5 | TRBD1 | TRBV27 | NA | TGTGCCAGCAGATTCCATACAGGGGCGGATCAGCCCCAGCATTTT | CASRFHTGADQPQHF
TRBJ1-1 | NA | TRBV10-3 | once | TGTGCCATCAAAGCATTGAACACTGAAGCTTTCTTT | CAIKALNTEAFF
TRBJ1-2 | NA | TRBV6-1 | few | TGTGCCAGCAGTGGAGCAGGACTAGGTGGCTACACCTTC | CASSGAGLGGYTF
TRBJ2-7 | TRBD2 | TRBV7-2 | many | TGTGCCAGCAGCTTAGGGGCGGGAGGTTCAAGCTCCTACGAGCAGTACTTC | CASSLGAGGSSSYEQYF
TRBJ2-2 | NA | TRBV19 | NA | TGTGCCAGTAGTATAGTGTCGGGCACCGGGGAGCTGTTTTTT | CASSIVSGTGELFF
TRBJ2-5 | TRBD2 | TRBV14 | many | TGTGCCAGCAGCCAAGGCGGGAGGGGAGAGACCCAGTACTTC | CASSQGGRGETQYF
TRBJ2-1 | NA | TRBV10-3 | many | TGTGCCATCACCGATCCAGGGGACTCCGACAATGAGCAGTTCTTC | CAITDPGDSDNEQFF
TRBJ1-5 | NA | TRBV19 | NA | TGTGCCAGTAGTATAGATCCCGTAATCAATCAGCCCCAGCATTTT | CASSIDPVINQPQHF
TRBJ1-3 | TRBD1 | TRBV10-3 | few | TGTGCCATCAGGCCAACGGACAGGGACTTTCTTTCTGGAAACACCATATATTTT | CAIRPTDRDFLSGNTIYF
TRBJ1-2 | TRBD1 | TRBV19 | NA | TGTGCCAGTAGTATATTAGGGGGCAGTGGCTACACCTTC | CASSILGGSGYTF
TRBJ2-5 | TRBD1 | TRBV7-9 | NA | TGTGCCAGCAGCTCGGGGACAGGACAGACCCAGTACTTC | CASSSGTGQTQYF
TRBJ2-7 | NA | TRBV5-4 | many | TGTGCCAGCAGCTGGGGGGTGGGCGAGCAGTACTTC | CASSWGVGEQYF
TRBJ2-3 | NA | TRBV2 | few | TGTGCCAGCAGTGAAGTACCTAGCACAGATACGCAGTATTTT | CASSEVPSTDTQYF
TRBJ1-1 | TRBD1 | TRBV25-1 | few | TGTGCCAGCAGGGCGAACAGGGGACGGAGGAACACTGAAGCTTTCTTT | CASRANRGRRNTEAFF
TRBJ1-2 | TRBD1 | TRBV10-2 | few | TGCGCCAGCAGTGAGACGTCCCGGGACAGGGACGGAGCCTATGGCTACACCTTC | CASSETSRDRDGAYGYTF
TRBJ1-5 | TRBD1 | TRBV11-2 | NA | TGTGCCAGCAGCTTGGGGGGACAGGGGCTAGATCAGCCCCAGCATTTT | CASSLGGQGLDQPQHF
TRBJ2-1 | NA | TRBV25-1 | NA | TGTGCCAGCAGTCCGGGGGACCTCTCCTATGAGCAGTTCTTC | CASSPGDLSYEQFF
TRBJ2-7 | NA | TRBV11-1 | many | TGTGCCAGCAGCTTAGACTGGCTTGGCAGGGGACTGTCCTACGAGCAGTACTTC | CASSLDWLGRGLSYEQYF
TRBJ2-7 | NA | TRBV6-5 | NA | TGTGCCAGCAGTTACCTTGGCGGGGCCTACGAGCAGTACTTC | CASSYLGGAYEQYF
TRBJ1-1 | NA | TRBV7-3 | many | TGTGCCAGCAGCCTAGGAGAATTGACGGTTAAGAACACTGAAGCTTTCTTT | CASSLGELTVKNTEAFF
TRBJ2-2 | TRBD2 | TRBV20-1 | NA | TGCAGTGCTAGACCGAGGACTAGCGGGATGGGAAGGTTTGGGGAGCTGTTTTTT | CSARPRTSGMGRFGELFF
TRBJ1-1 | TRBD1 | TRBV29-1 | many | TGCAGCGTTGGCGGGGTAGGGACAGAAGACTTGGGAACTGAAGCTTTCTTT | CSVGGVGTEDLGTEAFF
TRBJ1-1 | TRBD1 | TRBV19 | NA | TGTGCCAGTAGCAGCCGGGACAGCCCGGCATCTGAAGCTTTCTTT | CASSSRDSPASEAFF
TRBJ2-7 | TRBD1 | TRBV20-1 | NA | TGCAGTGCTGGACAGGGAAACGAGCAGTACTTC | CSAGQGNEQYF
TRBJ2-5 | NA | TRBV24-1 | few | TGTGCCACCAGTGACACCTACAGGGGGGGGTACCAAGAGACCCAGTACTTC | CATSDTYRGGYQETQYF